The 21 T cell receptor beta chains below were found in one sample sequenced in a study of early T cells in non-severe SARS-CoV-2 infection. TCRdb reprocessed the 5' RACE reads with MiXCR, giving one entry per CDR3 protein. The repertoire holds more than 60,000 distinct CDR3 sequences, with roughly 13% as singletons. The material sequenced was whole blood. All receptors derive from an adult who was a healthcare worker with PCR-confirmed SARS-CoV-2 infection or an uninfected control (not recorded which).

In this sample, this clonotype turned up a few times. The chain combines TRBV5-5 with TRBJ2-2, with no clear D. Trimming stripped 0 bases from V and 9 bases from J, with 12 bases between. Germline V CDR1 and CDR2: SGHKS, YYEKEE (reference sequence). The CDR3 is 14 residues long. CDR3 region: CASSLVPHLRELFF. The CDR3 DNA sequence: TGTGCCAGCAGCTTGGTTCCTCACCTCCGGGAGCTGTTTTTT.

This clonotype appeared a few times. This CDR3 reads CSVRQGPWEQYF. CDR3 sequence (DNA): TGCAGCGTTCGACAGGGGCCTTGGGAGCAGTACTTC. The chain couples TRBV29-1 to TRBJ2-7; 8 bases are a match to TRBD1. The CDR3 extends over 12 amino acids. Germline loops: CDR1 SQVTM, CDR2 ANQGSEA. V trimming: 5 bases; J trimming: 7 bases; junction bases outside the gene matches: 7.

The chain uses TRBV7-3 and TRBJ2-7; D possibly corresponds to TRBD2 (6 bases). The CDR3 spans 17 residues. From germline, CDR1 is SGHTA and CDR2 FQGTGA. V lost 5 bases and J 0 bases, leaving 20 bases between the germline ends. In nucleotides, the CDR3 is TGTGCCAGCAGCGTGAGGGACTCGACAGACAACTCCTACGAGCAGTACTTC. It is translated as CASSVRDSTDNSYEQYF. The full variable domain, in which reference TRBV7-3 and TRBJ2-7 provide the parts outside the CDR3, is GAGVSQTPSNKVTEKGKYVELRCDPISGHTALYWYRQSLGQGPEFLIYFQGTGAADDSGLPNDRFFAVRPEGSVSTLKIQRTERGDSAVYLCASSVRDSTDNSYEQYFGPGTRLTVT.

The V call is TRBV12-3 or TRBV12-4, the J call TRBJ2-7; 8 bases match TRBD1. The length of the CDR3 is 13 residues. The V gene end was trimmed by 11 bases and the J gene end by 7 bases; junction bases not matched to a gene: 13. The chain's CDR3 is CASLRTGSGEQYF. CDR3 sequence (DNA): TGTGCCTCTCTACGGACAGGGTCCGGGGAGCAGTACTTC.

This clonotype was counted many times. The chain employs TRBV3-1 and TRBJ2-7; 9 bases align to TRBD2. Per the germline V gene, CDR1 is LGHDT and CDR2 is YNNKEL (reference sequence). V shed 4 bases and J 3 bases; nucleotides not matched to a gene: 7. The CDR3 is 15 amino acids. CDR3 sequence (DNA): TGTGCCAGCAGCCCAGTAGCGGGAGACTTCTACGAGCAGTACTTC. Amino acid sequence: CASSPVAGDFYEQYF.

This clonotype was recorded many times. The chain combines TRBV5-1 with TRBJ2-2; tentatively, D is TRBD1 (6 bases). The germline V gene has CDR1 SGHRS and CDR2 YFSETQ. The CDR3 is 14 amino acids. V lost 4 bases to trimming and J lost 4 bases, with 11 bases between them. CDR3 sequence: CASSVQGSTGELFF. The CDR3 nucleotides read TGCGCCAGCAGCGTACAGGGTAGCACCGGGGAGCTGTTTTTT.

This rearrangement joins TRBV12-3 or TRBV12-4 to TRBJ2-1, with 8 bases identical to TRBD2. J lost 14 bases, V lost 8 bases, and 8 bases had no gene match. This CDR3 is built from 11 residues. CDR3 bases: TGTGCCAGCTCCTCCGGGACTAGTAAGTTCTTC. It yields the protein CASSSGTSKFF.

This clonotype has a handful of counts. The chain has TRBV29-1 and TRBJ1-1; D is possibly TRBD1 (6 bases). The CDR3 has 13 residues. Germline V lookup: CDR1 SQVTM, CDR2 ANQGSEA. V gave up 4 bases and J gave up 0 bases, with 9 bases separating them. CDR3 residues: CSVVTGLNTEAFF. Written as DNA, the CDR3 is TGCAGCGTTGTGACAGGACTGAACACTGAAGCTTTCTTT.

Only a few counts were recorded for this clonotype. The V gene is TRBV7-6, the J gene TRBJ2-1, with 11 positions matching TRBD2. The V segment lost 4 bases and the J segment 4 bases; nucleotides outside the gene matches: 9. Germline CDR1 and CDR2: SGHVS and FNYEAQ. This CDR3 is 17 amino acids long. This CDR3 reads CASSYLLAGEGYNEQFF. CDR3 DNA: TGTGCCAGCAGCTACCTACTAGCGGGAGAAGGGTACAATGAGCAGTTCTTC.

This clonotype is termed medium-sized. The chain employs TRBV4-1 and TRBJ2-1, with a tentative D call TRBD2 (6 bases). The CDR3 has 16 residues. V was pared by 6 bases and J by 0 bases, with 15 bases between. Germline V gene sequence: CDR1 MGHRA, CDR2 YSYEKL. The CDR3 reads CASSPLSGSSYNEQFF. The CDR3 coding sequence is TGCGCCAGCAGTCCACTTAGCGGTAGCTCCTACAATGAGCAGTTCTTC.

The genes are TRBV29-1 and TRBJ2-6; TRBD1 might be the D (5 bases). Deletions cut 0 bases from V and 4 bases from J, with 7 bases between. Germline CDR1 is SQVTM and CDR2 is ANQGSEA. This CDR3 is built from 14 residues. This chain's CDR3 is CSVEDRAGANVLTF. The CDR3 coding sequence is TGCAGCGTTGAAGACAGGGCCGGGGCCAACGTCCTGACTTTC.

This clonotype appeared many times. This chain connects TRBV29-1 to TRBJ1-1, with 11 bases lining up with TRBD1. Unmatched junction bases numbered 12, after V lost 5 bases and J lost 10 bases. Germline V gene data show CDR1 as SQVTM and CDR2 as ANQGSEA. This CDR3 is built from 14 residues. CDR3 in DNA: TGCAGCGTTCGTAACCGGGACAGGGGGACCGGAGCTTTCTTT. This gives the protein CSVRNRDRGTGAFF.

This clonotype showed up just a few times. V gene TRBV6-1 combines with J gene TRBJ1-5, with D maybe TRBD1 (5 bases). With 6 bases removed from V and 2 bases from J, the gap between germline ends came to 8 bases. In germline, CDR1 is MNHNS, CDR2 SASEGT. The CDR3 covers 13 residues. CDR3 in amino acids: CASSREGNQPQHF. The CDR3 coding sequence is TGTGCCAGCAGCAGGGAGGGCAATCAGCCCCAGCATTTT.

This chain connects TRBV19 to TRBJ2-7; 12 bases are a match to TRBD2. The CDR3 consists of 15 residues. Germline V gives CDR1 LNHDA, CDR2 SQIVND (reference sequence). V lost 10 bases, J lost 6 bases, and 13 bases stayed unmatched. The CDR3 DNA sequence: TGTGCCACCTCAAGACTAGCGGGAGATCCAAGCGAGCAGTACTTC. Protein product: CATSRLAGDPSEQYF.

This clonotype was detected a few times. The chain joins TRBV28 to TRBJ2-1, with TRBD1 as a possible D gene (5 bases). V was clipped by 6 bases and J by 5 bases, with 14 bases between them. The CDR3 has 14 residues. Germline V CDR1 and CDR2: MDHEN, SYDVKM. CDR3 sequence reads: CASRAWGPNNEQFF. As DNA, the CDR3 is TGTGCCAGCAGGGCATGGGGCCCCAACAATGAGCAGTTCTTC.

V is TRBV5-1 and J is TRBJ2-2; unclear D gene. Germline V gene sequence: CDR1 SGHRS, CDR2 YFSETQ. The CDR3 has 14 residues. V was trimmed by 4 bases and J by 3 bases, leaving 10 bases between them. DNA of the CDR3: TGCGCCAGCAGCCCGGTAGCTTACACCGGGGAGCTGTTTTTT. Protein sequence: CASSPVAYTGELFF.

This clonotype appeared a few times. The chain employs TRBV12-3 or TRBV12-4 and TRBJ1-2, with a possible D match to TRBD1 (6 bases). This CDR3 has 13 amino acids. Trimming stripped 6 bases from V and 5 bases from J, with 13 bases between. This CDR3 is CASSPDRSYGYTF. The CDR3 DNA follows: TGTGCCAGCAGCCCCGACAGGTCTTATGGCTACACCTTC.

This clonotype was picked up many times. V usage is TRBV7-9 and J usage is TRBJ2-5; maybe TRBD2 (5 bases). Per the germline V gene, CDR1 is SEHNR and CDR2 is FQNEAQ (reference sequence). Trimming took off 1 base at V and 7 bases at J, with 7 bases between the two ends. This CDR3 is 12 amino acids long. CDR3 DNA: TGTGCCAGCAGCTTAGACGCGGGGACCCAGTACTTC. This encodes CASSLDAGTQYF.

This sequence joins TRBV6-5 and TRBJ1-5; TRBD1 matches 12 bases. The ends lost 8 bases at V and 7 bases at J; junction bases unmatched: 6. Germline V lookup: CDR1 MNHEY, CDR2 SVGAGI. CDR3 length: 14 residues. This CDR3 reads CASRRDRGLQPQHF. The CDR3 coding sequence is TGTGCCAGCCGAAGGGACAGGGGGCTACAGCCCCAGCATTTT.

This clonotype was counted ten times or more. This chain connects TRBV12-3 or TRBV12-4 to TRBJ1-6, with D perhaps matching TRBD1 (6 bases). The V end was cut by 7 bases, the J end by 14 bases, with 12 bases between. This CDR3 contains 11 residues. The CDR3 DNA sequence: TGTGCCAGCACCAGTCAGGGGACCCTCCACTTT. It translates to CASTSQGTLHF.

V and J are TRBV5-1 and TRBJ2-7; the match to TRBD1 covers 10 bases. V dropped 4 bases and J dropped 6; count of bases not matched to a gene: 10. The germline V gene encodes CDR1 SGHRS and CDR2 YFSETQ. The CDR3 contains 15 residues. The CDR3 sequence: CASSGTGTGDGEQYF. CDR3 DNA: TGCGCCAGCAGCGGAACCGGGACAGGGGACGGCGAGCAGTACTTC.